Listed below are T cell receptor beta chains from one sample, sequenced in a study of tumor and adjacent non-tumor tissue in lung cancer. TCRdb itself ran the multiplex PCR reads through MiXCR, one entry per CDR3 protein. Among just over 200,000 distinct CDR3 sequences listed, 60% to 85% were seen once. The sequenced material came from lung tumor tissue. These receptors were obtained from a man in his fifties or sixties with non-small cell lung cancer. Both conserved end residues are part of each CDR3. The order of the fields is V gene, clone size, D gene, J gene, CDR3 protein, CDR3 DNA. D genes are given only for firm matches. Some rows mark clone size as missing; the rest say once, few, many or name a class of expanded clone.

v_gene: TRBV6-5
abundance: -
d_gene: -
j_gene: TRBJ1-1
CDR3aa: CASSYSLEQANIEAFF
CDR3nt: TGTGCCAGCAGTTACTCGTTGGAACAGGCGAACATTGAAGCTTTCTTT

v_gene: TRBV20-1
abundance: -
d_gene: -
j_gene: TRBJ2-7
CDR3aa: CSARGPRMNYVEYF
CDR3nt: TGCAGTGCTAGAGGTCCTCGCATGAACTACGTGGAGTACTTC

v_gene: TRBV5-5
abundance: many
d_gene: TRBD1
j_gene: TRBJ1-1
CDR3aa: CASRFGQGTTEAFF
CDR3nt: TGTGCCAGCAGATTCGGACAGGGGACGACTGAAGCTTTCTTT

v_gene: TRBV12-3/TRBV12-4
abundance: -
d_gene: -
j_gene: TRBJ1-2
CDR3aa: CASSPDWNYGYTF
CDR3nt: TGTGCCAGCAGTCCCGACTGGAACTATGGCTACACCTTC

v_gene: TRBV7-9
abundance: -
d_gene: -
j_gene: TRBJ1-1
CDR3aa: CASTLNRPNTEAFF
CDR3nt: TGTGCCAGCACTTTAAACAGACCCAACACTGAAGCTTTCTTT

v_gene: TRBV12-3/TRBV12-4
abundance: -
d_gene: -
j_gene: TRBJ2-3
CDR3aa: CASSLGGITDTQYF
CDR3nt: TGTGCCAGCAGTTTAGGCGGCATCACAGATACGCAGTATTTT

v_gene: TRBV6-1
abundance: -
d_gene: TRBD2
j_gene: TRBJ2-3
CDR3aa: CASSEQGREDTQYF
CDR3nt: TGTGCCAGCAGTGAACAAGGGAGGGAAGATACGCAGTATTTT

v_gene: TRBV11-1
abundance: once
d_gene: TRBD1
j_gene: TRBJ2-1
CDR3aa: CANNHARTGGYNEQFF
CDR3nt: TGTGCCAACAACCATGCCAGGACAGGGGGCTACAATGAGCAGTTCTTC

v_gene: TRBV7-9
abundance: -
d_gene: TRBD1
j_gene: TRBJ2-1
CDR3aa: CTSSKQGHNEQSF
CDR3nt: TGTACCAGCAGTAAACAGGGGCACAATGAGCAGTCCTTC

v_gene: TRBV29-1
abundance: many
d_gene: TRBD2
j_gene: TRBJ2-5
CDR3aa: CSVIEAGMTSGSFIETQYF
CDR3nt: TGCAGCGTTATTGAGGCAGGGATGACTAGCGGGAGTTTTATAGAGACCCAGTACTTC

v_gene: TRBV4-2
abundance: -
d_gene: TRBD2
j_gene: TRBJ2-4
CDR3aa: CASSQVVSGSNIQYF
CDR3nt: TGTGCCAGCAGCCAAGTTGTTAGCGGGTCAAACATTCAGTACTTC

v_gene: TRBV12-3/TRBV12-4
abundance: -
d_gene: -
j_gene: TRBJ2-7
CDR3aa: CASSYAWGQRYEQYF
CDR3nt: TGTGCCAGCAGTTACGCATGGGGACAAAGATACGAGCAGTACTTC

v_gene: TRBV11-2
abundance: -
d_gene: -
j_gene: TRBJ2-6
CDR3aa: CANSPIPGANVLAF
CDR3nt: TGTGCCAACAGTCCTATCCCTGGGGCCAACGTCCTGGCATTC

v_gene: TRBV12-3/TRBV12-4
abundance: -
d_gene: -
j_gene: TRBJ2-5
CDR3aa: CASSCVVLGQETQYF
CDR3nt: TGTGCCAGCAGTTGTGTTGTTCTAGGGCAAGAGACCCAGTACTTC

v_gene: TRBV20-1
abundance: -
d_gene: TRBD2
j_gene: TRBJ2-5
CDR3aa: CSAERGVMIQYF
CDR3nt: TGCAGTGCCGAGCGGGGGGTCATGATCCAGTACTTC

v_gene: TRBV11-3
abundance: -
d_gene: -
j_gene: TRBJ2-2
CDR3aa: CANSLANTGELFF
CDR3nt: TGTGCCAACAGCCTGGCGAACACCGGGGAACTGTTTTTT

v_gene: TRBV6-5
abundance: -
d_gene: -
j_gene: TRBJ1-2
CDR3aa: CGSSYSKGGPYGYTF
CDR3nt: TGTGGCAGCAGTTACTCGAAAGGGGGGCCCTATGGCTACACCTTC

v_gene: TRBV12-5
abundance: many
d_gene: TRBD1
j_gene: TRBJ1-4
CDR3aa: CASGLGDRFNEKLFF
CDR3nt: TGTGCTAGTGGTTTGGGGGACAGGTTTAATGAAAAACTGTTTTTT

v_gene: TRBV20-1
abundance: once
d_gene: -
j_gene: TRBJ2-5
CDR3aa: CSASERYRQETQYF
CDR3nt: TGCAGTGCTAGTGAGAGATACCGCCAAGAGACCCAGTACTTC

v_gene: TRBV18
abundance: -
d_gene: TRBD2
j_gene: TRBJ2-5
CDR3aa: CASSPPGLAGVGTQYF
CDR3nt: TGTGCCAGTTCACCGCCGGGACTAGCGGGAGTAGGTACCCAGTACTTC

v_gene: TRBV20-1
abundance: few
d_gene: TRBD1
j_gene: TRBJ1-1
CDR3aa: CSTRDERQGMNTEAFF
CDR3nt: TGCAGTACTCGAGACGAACGACAGGGGATGAACACTGAAGCTTTCTTT

v_gene: TRBV6-5
abundance: -
d_gene: -
j_gene: TRBJ2-7
CDR3aa: CASSYHCGGDYEHYF
CDR3nt: -

v_gene: TRBV20-1
abundance: few
d_gene: TRBD1
j_gene: TRBJ1-5
CDR3aa: CSARTGTNQPQHF
CDR3nt: TGCAGTGCTAGGACAGGGACAAATCAGCCCCAGCATTTT

v_gene: TRBV6-2/TRBV6-3
abundance: -
d_gene: -
j_gene: TRBJ1-1
CDR3aa: CASSNSDKLGLNTEALF
CDR3nt: TGTGCCAGCAGTAACTCGGACAAGCTTGGATTGAACACTGAAGCTCTCTTT

v_gene: TRBV5-5
abundance: -
d_gene: -
j_gene: TRBJ2-1
CDR3aa: CASSLPLSSYNEHSF
CDR3nt: TGTGCCAGCAGCTTGCCTCTTTCCTCCTACAATGAGCATTCCTTC

v_gene: TRBV11-1
abundance: -
d_gene: -
j_gene: TRBJ1-1
CDR3aa: CASSLSEDTEAFF
CDR3nt: TGTGCCAGCAGCTTAAGTGAGGACACCGAAGCTTTCTTT

v_gene: TRBV6-1
abundance: -
d_gene: TRBD2
j_gene: TRBJ2-3
CDR3aa: CASNGLAGRSWSTDTQYF
CDR3nt: TGTGCCAGCAACGGACTAGCGGGAAGGTCCTGGAGCACAGATACGCAGTATTTT

v_gene: TRBV5-4
abundance: -
d_gene: -
j_gene: TRBJ2-1
CDR3aa: CASNFGERSYNEQFF
CDR3nt: TGTGCCAGCAACTTTGGAGAGCGCTCCTACAATGAGCAGTTCTTC

v_gene: TRBV11-2
abundance: many
d_gene: -
j_gene: TRBJ2-5
CDR3aa: CASSPTSQGGRETQYF
CDR3nt: TGTGCCAGCAGCCCAACGTCCCAGGGGGGGAGAGAGACCCAGTACTTC

v_gene: TRBV20-1
abundance: -
d_gene: -
j_gene: TRBJ2-7
CDR3aa: CSTTGALLSEQYF
CDR3nt: TGCAGTACTACCGGGGCCCTGCTAAGCGAGCAGTACTTC

v_gene: TRBV11-1
abundance: few
d_gene: -
j_gene: TRBJ2-2
CDR3aa: CTSSKNQGSYTGELFF
CDR3nt: TGTACCAGCAGCAAAAACCAGGGCTCCTACACCGGGGAACTGTTTTTT

v_gene: TRBV11-2
abundance: -
d_gene: -
j_gene: TRBJ2-5
CDR3aa: CASNGQPQETQYF
CDR3nt: TGTGCCAGTAACGGGCAGCCGCAAGAGACCCAGTACTTC

v_gene: TRBV4-1
abundance: -
d_gene: TRBD1
j_gene: TRBJ1-2
CDR3aa: CATARGVSDGYTF
CDR3nt: TGCGCCACCGCCAGGGGGGTATCGGATGGCTACACCTTC

v_gene: TRBV11-3
abundance: -
d_gene: -
j_gene: TRBJ1-2
CDR3aa: CASSLRGCYGYTF
CDR3nt: TGTGCCAGTAGCTTAAGAGGGTGCTATGGCTACACCTTC

v_gene: TRBV6-1
abundance: -
d_gene: -
j_gene: TRBJ2-1
CDR3aa: CASSEARVTSGSNNGQFF
CDR3nt: TGTGCCAGCAGTGAAGCGCGGGTCACCAGTGGGTCCAACAATGGGCAGTTCTTC

v_gene: TRBV6-5
abundance: once
d_gene: TRBD1
j_gene: TRBJ1-5
CDR3aa: CASSRGASNQTQHF
CDR3nt: TGTGCCAGCAGCAGGGGGGCGAGCAATCAAACCCAGCATTTT

v_gene: TRBV6-2/TRBV6-3
abundance: -
d_gene: -
j_gene: TRBJ1-2
CDR3aa: CASSHSNAAAYGYTF
CDR3nt: TGTGCCAGCAGTCACTCGAACGCAGCTGCCTATGGCTACACCTTC

v_gene: TRBV11-2
abundance: -
d_gene: -
j_gene: TRBJ2-6
CDR3aa: CASSLGTLRSGANVLSF
CDR3nt: TGTGCCAGCAGCTTAGGGACACTACGTTCTGGGGCCAACGTCCTGTCATTC

v_gene: TRBV6-5
abundance: -
d_gene: -
j_gene: TRBJ1-2
CDR3aa: CASSGRGTQDYTF
CDR3nt: TGTGCCAGCAGTGGGAGAGGGACGCAAGACTACACCTTC

v_gene: TRBV20-1
abundance: medium-sized
d_gene: -
j_gene: TRBJ1-5
CDR3aa: CSARRSGHSNQPQHF
CDR3nt: TGCAGTGCTAGGAGGTCCGGTCATAGCAATCAGCCCCAGCATTTT

v_gene: TRBV12-3/TRBV12-4
abundance: -
d_gene: -
j_gene: TRBJ2-2
CDR3aa: CDSTRGEMNTGELFF
CDR3nt: TGTGACAGCACTCGGGGAGAAATGAACACCGGGGAACTGTTTTTT